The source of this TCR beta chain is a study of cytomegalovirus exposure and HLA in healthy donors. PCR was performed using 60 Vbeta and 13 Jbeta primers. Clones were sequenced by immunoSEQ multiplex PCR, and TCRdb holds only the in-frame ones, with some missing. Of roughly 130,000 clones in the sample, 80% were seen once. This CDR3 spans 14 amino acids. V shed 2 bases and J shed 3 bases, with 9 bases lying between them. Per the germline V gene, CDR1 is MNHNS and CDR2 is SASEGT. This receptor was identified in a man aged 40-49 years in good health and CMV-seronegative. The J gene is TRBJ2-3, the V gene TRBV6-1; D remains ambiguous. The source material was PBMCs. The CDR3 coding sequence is TGTGCCAGCAGTGAATTTGGCAGAACAGATACGCAGTATTTT. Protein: CASSEFGRTDTQYF.